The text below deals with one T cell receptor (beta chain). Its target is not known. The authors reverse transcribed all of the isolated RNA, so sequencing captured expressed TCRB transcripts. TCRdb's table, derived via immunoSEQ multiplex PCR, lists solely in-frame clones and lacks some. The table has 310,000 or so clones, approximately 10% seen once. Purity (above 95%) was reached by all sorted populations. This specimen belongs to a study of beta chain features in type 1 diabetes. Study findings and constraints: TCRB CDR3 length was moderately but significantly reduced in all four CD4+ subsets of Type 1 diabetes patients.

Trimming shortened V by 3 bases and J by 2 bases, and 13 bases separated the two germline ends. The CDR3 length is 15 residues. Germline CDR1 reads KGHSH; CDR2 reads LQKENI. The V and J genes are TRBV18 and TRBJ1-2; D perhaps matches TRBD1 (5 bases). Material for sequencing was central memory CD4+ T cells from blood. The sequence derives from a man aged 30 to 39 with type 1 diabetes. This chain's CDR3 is CASSPPQGTNYGYTF. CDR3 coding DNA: TGTGCCAGCTCACCCCCGCAGGGTACAAACTATGGCTACACCTTC. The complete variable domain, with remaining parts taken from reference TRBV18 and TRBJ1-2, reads NAGVMQNPRHLVRRRGQEARLRCSPMKGHSHVYWYRQLPEEGLKFMVYLQKENIIDESGMPKERFSAEFPKEGPSILRIQQVVRGDSAAYFCASSPPQGTNYGYTFGSGTRLTVV.